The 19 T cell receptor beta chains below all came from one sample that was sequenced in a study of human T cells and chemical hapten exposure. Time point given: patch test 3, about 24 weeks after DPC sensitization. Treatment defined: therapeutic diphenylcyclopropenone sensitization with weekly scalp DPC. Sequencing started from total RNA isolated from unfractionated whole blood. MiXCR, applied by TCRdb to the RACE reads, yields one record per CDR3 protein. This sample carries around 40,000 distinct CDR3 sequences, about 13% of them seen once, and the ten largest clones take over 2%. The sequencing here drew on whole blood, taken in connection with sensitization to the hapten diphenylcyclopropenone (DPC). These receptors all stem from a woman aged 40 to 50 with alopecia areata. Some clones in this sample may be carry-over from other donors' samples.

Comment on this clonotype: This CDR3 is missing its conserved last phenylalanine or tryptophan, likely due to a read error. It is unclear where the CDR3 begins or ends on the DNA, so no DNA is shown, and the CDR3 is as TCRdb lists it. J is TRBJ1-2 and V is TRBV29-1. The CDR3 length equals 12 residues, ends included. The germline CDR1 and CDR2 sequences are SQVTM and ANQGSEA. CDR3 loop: CSVEGPLGQFLL.

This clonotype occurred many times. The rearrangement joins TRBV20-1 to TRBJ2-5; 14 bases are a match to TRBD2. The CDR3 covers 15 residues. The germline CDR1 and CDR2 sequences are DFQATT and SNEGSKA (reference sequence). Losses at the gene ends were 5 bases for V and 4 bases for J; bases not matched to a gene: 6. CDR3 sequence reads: CSAYGLAGGGETQYF. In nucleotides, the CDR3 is TGCAGTGCTTACGGACTAGCGGGGGGCGGAGAGACCCAGTACTTC.

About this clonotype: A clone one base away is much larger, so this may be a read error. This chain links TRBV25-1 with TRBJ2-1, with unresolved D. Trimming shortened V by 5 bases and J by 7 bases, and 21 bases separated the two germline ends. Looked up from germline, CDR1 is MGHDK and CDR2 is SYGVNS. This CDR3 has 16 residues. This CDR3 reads CASSPYRRPILNEQFF. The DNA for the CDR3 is TGTGCCAGCAGTCCATACCGACGCCCAATTCTGAATGAGCAGTTCTTC.

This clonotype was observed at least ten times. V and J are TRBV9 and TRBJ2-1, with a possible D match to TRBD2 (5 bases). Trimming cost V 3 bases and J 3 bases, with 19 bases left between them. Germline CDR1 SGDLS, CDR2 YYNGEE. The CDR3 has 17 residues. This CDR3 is CASSAEVAQIGYNEQFF. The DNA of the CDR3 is TGTGCCAGCAGCGCGGAGGTAGCTCAAATTGGCTACAATGAGCAGTTCTTC.

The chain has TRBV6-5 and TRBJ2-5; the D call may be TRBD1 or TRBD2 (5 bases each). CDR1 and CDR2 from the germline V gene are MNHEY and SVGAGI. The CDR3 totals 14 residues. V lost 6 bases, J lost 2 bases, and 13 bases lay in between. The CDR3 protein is CASRLPGPQETQYF. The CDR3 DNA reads TGTGCCAGCAGACTTCCGGGACCACAAGAGACCCAGTACTTC.

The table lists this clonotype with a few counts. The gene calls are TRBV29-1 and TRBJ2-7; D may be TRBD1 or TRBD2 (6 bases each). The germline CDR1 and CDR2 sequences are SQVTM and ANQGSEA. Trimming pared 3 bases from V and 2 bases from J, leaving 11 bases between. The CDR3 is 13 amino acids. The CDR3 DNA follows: TGCAGCGTTGAGGAGGGGGGACCCTACGAGCAGTACTTC. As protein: CSVEEGGPYEQYF.

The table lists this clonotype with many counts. Here the CDR3 DNA reads TGTGCCAGCAGTCCCGAATACCAGCCCCAGCATTTT. Translated, it gives CASSPEYQPQHF. This chain links TRBV12-3 or TRBV12-4 with TRBJ1-5; D call uncertain. V was cut by 5 bases and J by 7 bases, with 9 bases left in between. This CDR3 comprises 12 residues.

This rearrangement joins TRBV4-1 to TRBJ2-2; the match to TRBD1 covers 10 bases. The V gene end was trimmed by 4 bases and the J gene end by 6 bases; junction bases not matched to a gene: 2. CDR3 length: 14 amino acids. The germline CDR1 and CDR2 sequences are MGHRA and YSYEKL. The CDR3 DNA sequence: TGCGCCAGCAGCCGCGGGACAGGGGCCGGGGAGCTGTTTTTT. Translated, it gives CASSRGTGAGELFF.

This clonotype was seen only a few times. CDR3 protein: CSVKLAGSPYKYF. CDR3 coding DNA: TGCAGCGTTAAACTAGCGGGATCCCCCTATAAGTACTTC. This chain connects TRBV29-1 to TRBJ2-7; 10 bases are a match to TRBD2. Germline CDR1 and CDR2: SQVTM and ANQGSEA. J was trimmed by 11 bases and V by 5 bases; bases with no gene match: 12. The CDR3 sequence is 13 residues long.

CDR3 nucleotide sequence: TGCAGTGCAACCGGGACAGCGAACACCGGGGAGCTGTTTTTT. It yields the protein CSATGTANTGELFF. V gene TRBV20-1 combines with J gene TRBJ2-2, with 7 positions matching TRBD1. The CDR3 is 14 residues long. J gave up 0 bases and V 6 bases, and 4 bases lay outside the gene matches. Germline CDR1 reads DFQATT; CDR2 reads SNEGSKA (reference sequence).

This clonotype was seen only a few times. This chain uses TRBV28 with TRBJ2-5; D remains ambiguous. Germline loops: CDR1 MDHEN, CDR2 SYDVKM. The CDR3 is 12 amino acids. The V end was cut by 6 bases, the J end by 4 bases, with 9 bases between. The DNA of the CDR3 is TGTGCCAGCAGCGCGGCAGGAGAGACCCAGTACTTC. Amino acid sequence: CASSAAGETQYF.

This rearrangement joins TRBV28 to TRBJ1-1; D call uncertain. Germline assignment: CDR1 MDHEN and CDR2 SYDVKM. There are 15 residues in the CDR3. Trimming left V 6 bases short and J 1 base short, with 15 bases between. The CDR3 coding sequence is TGTGCCAGCAGCCCCCCCCTCCCGACGAACACTGAAGCTTTCTTT. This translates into CASSPPLPTNTEAFF.

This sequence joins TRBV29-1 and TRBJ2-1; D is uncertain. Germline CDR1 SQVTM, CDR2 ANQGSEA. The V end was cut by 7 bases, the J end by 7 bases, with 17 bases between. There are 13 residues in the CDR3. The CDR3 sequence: CSAKTRAGNEQFF. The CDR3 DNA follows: TGCAGCGCCAAAACAAGGGCAGGTAATGAGCAGTTCTTC.

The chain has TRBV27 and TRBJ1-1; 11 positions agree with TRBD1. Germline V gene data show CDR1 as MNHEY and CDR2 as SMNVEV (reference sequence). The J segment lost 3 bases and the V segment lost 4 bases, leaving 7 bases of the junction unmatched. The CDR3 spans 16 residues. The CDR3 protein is CASSSYPGQGDTEAFF. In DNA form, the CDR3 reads TGTGCCAGCAGTTCCTACCCGGGACAGGGGGACACTGAAGCTTTCTTT.

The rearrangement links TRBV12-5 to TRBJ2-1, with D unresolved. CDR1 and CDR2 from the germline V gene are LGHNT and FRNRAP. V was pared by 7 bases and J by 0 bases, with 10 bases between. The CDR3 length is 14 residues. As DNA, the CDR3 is TGTGCTAGTGAACAAACAAGCTCCTACAATGAGCAGTTCTTC. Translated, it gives CASEQTSSYNEQFF. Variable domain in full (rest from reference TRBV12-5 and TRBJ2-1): DARVTQTPRHKVTEMGQEVTMRCQPILGHNTVFWYRQTMMQGLELLAYFRNRAPLDDSGMPKDRFSAEMPDATLATLKIQPSEPRDSAVYFCASEQTSSYNEQFFGPGTRLTVL.

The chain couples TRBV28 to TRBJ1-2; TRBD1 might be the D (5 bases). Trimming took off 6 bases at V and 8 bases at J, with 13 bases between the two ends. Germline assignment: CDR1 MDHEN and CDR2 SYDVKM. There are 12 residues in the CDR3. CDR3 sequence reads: CASRDSGSGYTF. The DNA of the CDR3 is TGTGCCAGCAGAGACTCAGGGAGCGGCTACACCTTC.

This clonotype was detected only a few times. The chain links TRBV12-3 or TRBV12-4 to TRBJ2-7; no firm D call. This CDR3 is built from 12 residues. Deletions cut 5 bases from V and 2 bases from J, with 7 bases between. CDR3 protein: CASSGRTYEQYF. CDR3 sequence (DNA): TGTGCCAGCAGTGGGCGGACCTACGAGCAGTACTTC.

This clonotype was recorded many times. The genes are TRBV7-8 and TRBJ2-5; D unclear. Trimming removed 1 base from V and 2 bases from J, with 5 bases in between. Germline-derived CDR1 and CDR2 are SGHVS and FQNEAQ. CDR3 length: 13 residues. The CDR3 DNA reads TGTGCCAGCAGCTTAGGGGCTCAAGAGACCCAGTACTTC. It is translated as CASSLGAQETQYF.

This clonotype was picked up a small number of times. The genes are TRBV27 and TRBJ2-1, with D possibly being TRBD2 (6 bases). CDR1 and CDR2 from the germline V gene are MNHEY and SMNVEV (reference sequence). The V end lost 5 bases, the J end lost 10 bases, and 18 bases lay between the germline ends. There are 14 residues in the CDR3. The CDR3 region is CASSVTGLGEEQFF. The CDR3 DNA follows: TGTGCCAGCAGTGTAACGGGACTGGGGGAAGAGCAGTTCTTC.